The clone carrying this T cell receptor beta chain appeared once. Seattle-derived patients entered the study during active infection and were followed longitudinally. Original processing notes: Using reference gene primer amplification, nucleated cell counts were estimated. Sequencing was performed with immunoSEQ multiplex PCR; in TCRdb, only in-frame clones are kept and a portion is missing. V and J calls and clone size are as listed in that table; D and trimming were resolved from the DNA. The sample lists about 180,000 clones, less than 90% occurring once. Trimming left V 5 bases short and J 0 bases short, with 12 bases between. Germline CDR1 reads LGHDT; CDR2 reads YNNKEL (reference sequence). The length of the CDR3 is 15 residues. The source of the sample is a study of blood T cell repertoires in COVID-19. About the research overall: The study drew acute and convalescent COVID-19 samples from the United States, Italy and Spain. T cells, B-cell-depleted T cells, or PBMCs provided the cDNA or gDNA that served as material.

This receptor was obtained from an older woman with COVID-19, enrolled during active disease. The sample taken for sequencing was peripheral blood. The chain uses TRBV3-1 (or the pseudogene TRBV3-2) and TRBJ2-3; maybe TRBD2 (6 bases). The CDR3 sequence: CASSYGGASTDTQYF. As DNA, the CDR3 is TGTGCCAGCAGCTACGGCGGGGCAAGCACAGATACGCAGTATTTT.